Below, one TCR beta chain is given with its context. These data are taken from a study of blood T cell repertoires in COVID-19. At the level of the study: COVID-19 samples, acute and convalescent, were from the United States, Italy and Spain. Sample material is recorded as cDNA or gDNA derived from T cells, B-cell-depleted T cells, or PBMCs.

Original processing notes: Estimates of nucleated cell counts were drawn from the amplification of reference gene primers. The assay was immunoSEQ multiplex PCR, and TCRdb's table has in-frame clones only and misses some. D and trimming were read from the DNA, whereas the V and J calls and clone size are those reported in that table. The sample includes over 20,000 clones, more than 70% of them seen just once. The V gene lost 2 bases and the J gene lost 5 bases, with 18 bases spanning the gap. CDR3 length equals 16 residues. CDR1 and CDR2 from the germline V gene are KGHSH and LQKENI. Sample: peripheral blood. The sequence derives from a human donor with active COVID-19. The donor label of this sample is uncertain. This chain links TRBV18 with TRBJ1-1; perhaps TRBD1 as D (6 bases). CDR3 DNA: TGTGCCAGCTCACCATCCAGGGGCTCTGCAGGAACTGAAGCTTTCTTT. Translated, it gives CASSPSRGSAGTEAFF.